Given below is one T cell receptor beta chain in context. It lacks a known antigen. Base qualities are missing; no much larger clone stands one base away. This entry belongs to a study of OX40 agonist ivuxolimab in advanced cancers. Notes on the research overall: The costimulatory receptor OX40 (CD134) was targeted by ivuxolimab, a fully human IgG2 agonistic monoclonal antibody. Of the roughly 51 patients in dose escalation, about 20 had hepatocellular carcinoma, some 15 had melanoma, 9 had renal cell carcinoma and 9 had head and neck cancer. Partial responses occurred in three dose-escalation patients: two with cutaneous melanoma and one with hepatocellular carcinoma. Intravenous ivuxolimab was administered to patients every 2 weeks at six dose levels: 0.01, 0.1, 0.3, 1.5, 3 and 10 mg/kg. Peripheral TCRbeta sequencing aimed to test whether ivuxolimab altered TCR sequence diversity and caused clonal T-cell expansion. The paper covers the monotherapy dose-escalation part of the phase I ivuxolimab trial, which included N = 52 patients. Prior anti-PD-1, anti-PD-L1 or anti-CTLA-4 therapy was permitted, and checkpoint inhibitors had been received by about 37% of dose-escalation patients. The dose-escalation cohort was around 83% male with a mean age of approximately 60 years, ranging from roughly 20 to 80. Summary of the overall study and its limitations: The antigen specificity of the clonally expanded peripheral T cells was not determined. On average, CD8+ T cells showed more expanded clones than CD4+ T cells after ivuxolimab. Low levels of normalized T-cell clonal expansion were also seen in some nonresponding patients. At doses from 0.1 to 3.0 mg/kg, clonal expansion was seen in both CD4+ and CD8+ blood T cells between baseline and week 6. In the 0.1-3.0 mg/kg groups, partial responders were among the patients with the lowest normalized peripheral clonal expansion, particularly in CD8+ T cells.

Patients with a history of autoimmune disease or receiving systemic immunosuppression were excluded from the trial. Peripheral blood for TCR sequencing was collected from all dose cohorts at baseline, on cycle 4 day 1, and on cycle 7 day 1. The samples were taken from a phase I, first-in-human, multicenter, open-label dose-escalation trial of ivuxolimab. Adults with locally advanced or metastatic head and neck squamous cell, hepatocellular, melanoma or renal cell carcinoma were enrolled in the trial. CD4+ and CD8+ T cells were sorted separately from peripheral blood before TCR sequencing. Between the V and J ends, shortened by 2 bases and 5 bases respectively, the junction contains 9 bases. In the germline V gene, CDR1 corresponds to SGHVS and CDR2 to FQNEAQ. Taken from cysteine to phenylalanine, the CDR3 has 13 residues. Of the read, only the CDR3 DNA is kept; its 39 bases are in frame from base 1.

Genomic DNA was extracted from sorted cells for sequencing of the TCRbeta CDR3 region. The immunoSEQ Assay was used to sequence the TCRbeta CDR3 regions. This immuneACCESS table, as held by TCRdb, lists in-frame sequences with V and J called but not all clones. Of the missing ones, under half trace to an unresolved V gene in checked studies; the others have no known cause. Across this sample there are fewer than 60,000 clones, with about 80% seen only once. The ten largest clonotypes hold about 3.9% of the sample. Sample: CD4+ or CD8+ T cells sorted from blood, taken in a trial of the OX40 agonist ivuxolimab. This clonotype originated in an adult with an advanced solid tumor such as melanoma, head and neck, liver or kidney cancer. This chain joins TRBV7-8 to TRBJ1-2, with TRBD1 perhaps the D gene, on 5 matching bases. In nucleotide form, the sequence is TGTGCCAGCAGCTTATCAGGGCTGTATGGCTACACCTTC. Protein translation: CASSLSGLYGYTF.